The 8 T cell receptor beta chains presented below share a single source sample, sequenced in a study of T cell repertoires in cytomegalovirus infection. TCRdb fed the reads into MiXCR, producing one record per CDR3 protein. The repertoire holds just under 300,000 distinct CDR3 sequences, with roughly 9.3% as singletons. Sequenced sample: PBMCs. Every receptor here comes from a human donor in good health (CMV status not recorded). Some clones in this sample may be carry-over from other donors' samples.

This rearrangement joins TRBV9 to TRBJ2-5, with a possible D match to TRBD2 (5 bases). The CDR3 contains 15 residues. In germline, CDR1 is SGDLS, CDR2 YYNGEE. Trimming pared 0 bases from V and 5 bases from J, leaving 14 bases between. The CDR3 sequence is CASSVGERVRETQYF. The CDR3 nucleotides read TGTGCCAGCAGCGTAGGAGAGAGGGTCCGTGAGACCCAGTACTTC.

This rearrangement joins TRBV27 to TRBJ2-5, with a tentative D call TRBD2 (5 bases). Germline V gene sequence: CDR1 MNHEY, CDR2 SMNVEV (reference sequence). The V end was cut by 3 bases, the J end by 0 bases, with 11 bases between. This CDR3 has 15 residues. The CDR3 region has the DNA TGTGCCAGCAGTTTTGCGGGCACGTACCAAGAGACCCAGTACTTC. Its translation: CASSFAGTYQETQYF.

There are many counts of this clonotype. The CDR3 DNA sequence: TGCGCCAGCAGCCAGGTAGCGGGGGGCCTTACAGCCAAAAACATTCAGTACTTC. Its translation: CASSQVAGGLTAKNIQYF. The chain recombines TRBV4-3 with TRBJ2-4, with TRBD2 matching over 10 bases. The CDR3 has 18 residues. The V and J ends lost 3 bases and 0 bases, in that order; junction bases with no gene match: 8. Germline CDR1 LGHNA, CDR2 YSLEER.

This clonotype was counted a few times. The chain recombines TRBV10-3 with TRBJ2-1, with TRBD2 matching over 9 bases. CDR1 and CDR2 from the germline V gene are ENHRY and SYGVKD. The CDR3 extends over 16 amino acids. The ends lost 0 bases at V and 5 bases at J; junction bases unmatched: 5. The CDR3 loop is CAISESRIAGDNEQFF. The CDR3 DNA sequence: TGTGCCATCAGTGAGTCAAGAATAGCGGGGGACAATGAGCAGTTCTTC.

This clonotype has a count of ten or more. The CDR3 bases are TGCGCCAGCAGCCTCGATGGGGGGGCATCAGATACGCAGTATTTT. Its translation is CASSLDGGASDTQYF. J is TRBJ2-3 and V is TRBV4-1, with D possibly TRBD2 on 7 matching bases. The CDR3 loop spans 15 amino acids. V lost 4 bases to trimming and J lost 4 bases, with 15 bases between them. Germline loops: CDR1 MGHRA, CDR2 YSYEKL.

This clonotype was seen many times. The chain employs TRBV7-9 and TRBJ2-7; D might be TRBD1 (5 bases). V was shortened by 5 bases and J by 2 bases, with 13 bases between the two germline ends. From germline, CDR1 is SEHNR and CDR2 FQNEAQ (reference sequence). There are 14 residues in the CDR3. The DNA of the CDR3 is TGTGCCAGCAGCCCCGACAGTTACGCCTACGAGCAGTACGTC. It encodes CASSPDSYAYEQYV.

CDR3 amino acids: CASSLGRTLYGYTF. The CDR3 nucleotides read TGCGCCAGCAGCTTAGGACGAACGCTCTATGGCTACACCTTC. This chain links TRBV5-1 with TRBJ1-2; no clear D. Germline CDR1 and CDR2: SGHRS and YFSETQ. The CDR3 sequence is 14 residues long. V lost 2 bases to trimming and J lost 4 bases, with 12 bases between them.

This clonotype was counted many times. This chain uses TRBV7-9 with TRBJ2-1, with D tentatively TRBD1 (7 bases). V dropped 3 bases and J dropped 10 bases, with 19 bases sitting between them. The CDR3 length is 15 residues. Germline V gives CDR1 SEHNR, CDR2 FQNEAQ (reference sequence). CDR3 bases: TGTGCCAGCAGCTTGGGCGGGACAGTCGATCGAGAGCAGTTCTTC. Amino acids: CASSLGGTVDREQFF. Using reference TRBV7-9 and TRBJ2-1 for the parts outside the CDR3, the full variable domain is DTGVSQNPRHKITKRGQNVTFRCDPISEHNRLYWYRQTLGQGPEFLTYFQNEAQLEKSRLLSDRFSAERPKGSFSTLEIQRTEQGDSAMYLCASSLGGTVDREQFFGPGTRLTVL.